This T cell receptor beta chain was obtained from a study of cytomegalovirus exposure and HLA in healthy donors. The protocol was immunoSEQ multiplex PCR, while the TCRdb copy is restricted to in-frame clones and leaves out a portion. Among over 200,000 clones, almost 90% were seen once, and the ten largest hold about 3%. Trimming took off 4 bases at V and 1 base at J, with 14 bases between the two ends. Germline loops: CDR1 MDHEN, CDR2 SYDVKM. This CDR3 comprises 15 residues. The sample consisted of PBMCs. The clonotype comes from a woman younger than 35 in good health and CMV-seronegative. This chain joins TRBV28 and TRBJ2-7; TRBD2 might be the D (6 bases). CDR3 in amino acids: CASSSPTSLSYEQYF. The CDR3 nucleotides are TGTGCCAGCAGTTCCCCGACTAGTTTGTCCTACGAGCAGTACTTC.